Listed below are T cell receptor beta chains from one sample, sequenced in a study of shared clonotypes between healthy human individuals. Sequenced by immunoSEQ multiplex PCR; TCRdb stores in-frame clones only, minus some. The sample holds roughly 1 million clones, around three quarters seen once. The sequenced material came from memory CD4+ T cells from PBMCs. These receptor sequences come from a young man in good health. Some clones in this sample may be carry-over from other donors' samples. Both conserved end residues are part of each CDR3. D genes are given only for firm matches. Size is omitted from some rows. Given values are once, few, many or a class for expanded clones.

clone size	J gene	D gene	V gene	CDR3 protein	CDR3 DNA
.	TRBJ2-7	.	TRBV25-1	CASSDGGAYEQYF	TGTGCCAGCAGTGATGGGGGAGCCTACGAGCAGTACTTC
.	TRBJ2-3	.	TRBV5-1	CASSLVGTPGADTQYF	TGCGCCAGCAGCTTGGTTGGGACCCCGGGGGCAGATACGCAGTATTTT
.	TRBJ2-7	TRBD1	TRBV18	CASSTIGQGYEQYF	TGTGCCAGCTCGACGATCGGACAGGGCTACGAGCAGTACTTC
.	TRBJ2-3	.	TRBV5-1	CASSLVETGTDTQYF	TGCGCCAGCAGCTTGGTAGAGACAGGCACAGATACGCAGTATTTT
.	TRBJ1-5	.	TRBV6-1	CASSQGQPQHF	TGTGCCAGCAGCCAGGGGCAGCCCCAGCATTTT
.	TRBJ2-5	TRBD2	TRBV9	CASSAGLAAAQYF	TGTGCCAGCAGCGCGGGACTAGCGGCGGCCCAGTACTTC
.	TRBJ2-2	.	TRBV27	CASSRSIRGGELFF	TGTGCCAGCAGCAGGTCTATACGGGGCGGGGAGCTGTTTTTT
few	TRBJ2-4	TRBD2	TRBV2	CASSDLVSGSPKNIQYF	TGTGCCAGCAGTGATCTGGTTAGCGGGAGTCCCAAAAACATTCAGTACTTC
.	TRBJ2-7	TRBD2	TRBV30	CAWGQGLAGTYEQYF	TGTGCCTGGGGTCAGGGACTAGCGGGAACCTACGAGCAGTACTTC
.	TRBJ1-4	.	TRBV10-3	CAISESADFATNEKLFF	TGTGCCATCAGTGAGTCGGCAGACTTTGCAACTAATGAAAAACTGTTTTTT
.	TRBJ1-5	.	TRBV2	CASSTTSDNQPQHF	TGTGCCAGCAGTACGACATCAGATAATCAGCCCCAGCATTTT
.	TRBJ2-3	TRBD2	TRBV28	CASSLHSGNTDTQYF	TGTGCCAGCAGTTTACACAGCGGGAATACAGATACGCAGTATTTT
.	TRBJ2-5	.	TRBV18	CASSPKKAPRAAQETQYF	TGTGCCAGCTCACCGAAGAAGGCCCCCCGGGCCGCTCAAGAGACCCAGTACTTC
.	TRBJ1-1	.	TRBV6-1	CASRRDGGGNTEAFF	TGTGCCAGCCGACGAGATGGAGGGGGAAACACTGAAGCTTTCTTT
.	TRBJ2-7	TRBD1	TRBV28	CASSSAGTGRYEQYF	TGTGCCAGCAGTTCAGCCGGGACAGGGAGGTACGAGCAGTACTTC
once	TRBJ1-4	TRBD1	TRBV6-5	CASSYSTDRGLGRLFF	TGTGCCAGCAGTTACTCGACGGACAGGGGGCTAGGAAGACTGTTTTTT
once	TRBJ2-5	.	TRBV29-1	CSVRPMVVWETQYF	TGCAGCGTTAGACCCATGGTAGTCTGGGAGACCCAGTACTTC
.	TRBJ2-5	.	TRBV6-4	CASSDSFGETQYF	TGTGCCAGCAGTGACTCATTCGGCGAGACCCAGTACTTC
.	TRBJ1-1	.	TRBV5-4	CASSSEHLNTEAFF	TGTGCCAGCAGCTCAGAACACCTGAACACTGAAGCTTTCTTT
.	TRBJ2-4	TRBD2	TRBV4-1	CASSLTLAGVINIQYF	TGCGCCAGCAGCCTTACACTAGCGGGAGTTATAAACATTCAGTACTTC
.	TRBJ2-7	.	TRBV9	CASSVAGSGLREQYF	TGTGCCAGCAGCGTAGCTGGGTCCGGACTACGCGAGCAGTACTTC
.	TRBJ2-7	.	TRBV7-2	CASSPPGLSPRQYF	TGTGCCAGCAGCCCTCCCGGCTTGAGCCCCAGGCAGTACTTC
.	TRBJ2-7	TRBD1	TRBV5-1	CASSLGQGKDEQYF	TGCGCCAGCAGCTTGGGACAGGGAAAGGACGAGCAGTACTTC
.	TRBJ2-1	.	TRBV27	CASSIIAEGGEQFF	TGTGCCAGCAGCATAATAGCGGAGGGGGGTGAGCAGTTCTTC
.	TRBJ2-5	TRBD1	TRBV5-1	CASSLGQASETQYF	TGCGCCAGCAGCTTAGGACAGGCCTCAGAGACCCAGTACTTC
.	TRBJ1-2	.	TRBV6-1	CASSVKGTGYGYTF	TGTGCCAGCAGTGTTAAGGGCACAGGATATGGCTACACCTTC
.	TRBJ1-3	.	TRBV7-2	CASSPFDSLSGNTIYF	TGTGCCAGCAGCCCTTTTGACAGCCTCTCTGGAAACACCATATATTTT
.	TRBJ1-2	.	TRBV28	CASSVTYGYTF	TGTGCCAGCAGTGTAACTTATGGCTACACCTTC
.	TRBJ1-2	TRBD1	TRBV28	CASSLGGTGVNYGYTF	TGTGCCAGCAGTTTAGGTGGGACAGGGGTCAACTATGGCTACACCTTC
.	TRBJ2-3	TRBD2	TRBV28	CASSLELAGALKSAQYF	TGTGCCAGCAGTTTAGAACTAGCGGGTGCCCTGAAGTCCGCGCAGTATTTT
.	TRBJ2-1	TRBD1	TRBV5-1	CASSSGQGDVNEQFF	TGCGCCAGCAGCTCTGGACAGGGAGATGTGAATGAGCAGTTCTTC
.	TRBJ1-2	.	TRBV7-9	CASSSRDFYGYTF	TGTGCCAGCAGCTCCCGGGATTTCTATGGCTACACCTTC
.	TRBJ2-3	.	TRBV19	CASSPGGRLAHYTDTQYF	TGTGCCAGTAGTCCCGGGGGTCGTCTAGCGCATTACACAGATACGCAGTATTTT
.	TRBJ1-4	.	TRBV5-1	CASSLAAAATNEKLFF	TGCGCCAGCAGCTTGGCCGCAGCCGCAACTAATGAAAAACTGTTTTTT
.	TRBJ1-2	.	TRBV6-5	CASSGRAGGYTF	TGTGCCAGCAGCGGACGGGCAGGGGGCTACACCTTC
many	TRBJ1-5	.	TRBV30	CAWSEGLNQPQHF	TGTGCCTGGAGTGAGGGACTCAATCAGCCCCAGCATTTT
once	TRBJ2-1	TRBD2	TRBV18	CASSPTSGRAGEQFF	TGTGCCAGCTCCCCGACTAGCGGGAGGGCCGGTGAGCAGTTCTTC
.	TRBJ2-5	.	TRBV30	CAWRREETQYF	TGTGCCTGGAGGAGGGAAGAGACCCAGTACTTC
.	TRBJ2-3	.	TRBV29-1	CSVDRGGTDTQYF	TGCAGCGTGGACAGAGGGGGAACAGATACGCAGTATTTT
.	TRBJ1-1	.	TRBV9	CASSVDGEDTEAFF	TGTGCCAGCAGCGTAGACGGGGAGGACACTGAAGCTTTCTTT
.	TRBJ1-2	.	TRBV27	CASRKNRDIDYGYTF	TGTGCCAGCAGAAAAAACCGGGACATCGACTATGGCTACACCTTC
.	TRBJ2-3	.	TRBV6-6	CASSYSATKGTDTQYF	TGTGCCAGCAGTTATAGCGCCACCAAGGGGACAGATACGCAGTATTTT
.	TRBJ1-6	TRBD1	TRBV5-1	CASRLWTGETSPLHF	TGCGCCAGCAGATTATGGACAGGGGAAACTTCACCCCTCCACTTT
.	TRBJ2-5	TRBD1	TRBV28	CASSSTGATQETQYF	TGTGCCAGCAGTTCGACAGGGGCAACTCAAGAGACCCAGTACTTC